This T cell receptor beta chain was identified during a study of blood T cell repertoires in COVID-19. Study-level information: Acute and convalescent COVID-19 samples came from the United States, Italy and Spain. Sources were T cells, B-cell-depleted T cells, or PBMCs; the material itself was cDNA or gDNA.

Cohort placement rested on clinical history that participants reported themselves. Germline assignment: CDR1 LGHDT and CDR2 YNNKEL (reference sequence). The V end was cut by 1 base, the J end by 8 bases, with 8 bases between. The CDR3 runs 12 residues. In the authors' workflow: Scientists estimated how many nucleated cells there were by amplifying reference gene primers. The data were produced by immunoSEQ multiplex PCR, yet TCRdb's version contains in-frame clones alone and is incomplete. V and J calls and clone size follow that table, whereas D and trimming were derived from the DNA. Among 200,000 to 300,000 clones listed, about 91% were seen once.

This chain links TRBV3-1 (or the pseudogene TRBV3-2) with TRBJ1-2, with D tentatively TRBD1 (5 bases). Material for sequencing was PBMCs or T cells enriched from blood (not recorded which). This receptor was identified in a woman aged 40 to 50 with acute COVID-19. Here the CDR3 DNA reads TGTGCCAGCAGCCAAGTCGGGGGAGGCTACACCTTC. Translating gives CASSQVGGGYTF.